This T cell receptor beta chain was profiled in a study of cytomegalovirus exposure and HLA in healthy donors. Notes on the study in general: Accurate prediction of most subjects' HLA-A and HLA-B alleles from TCR beta sequences was reported. As a later analysis revealed, the rate of TCR association differed by HLA locus, with DRB1 most and HLA-C fewest.

PCR employed 60 Vbeta and 13 Jbeta primers. Libraries were prepared by immunoSEQ multiplex PCR; TCRdb keeps only in-frame clonotypes and omits some of them. The sample has 100,000 to 150,000 clones, about a sixth seen once. V lost 3 bases, J lost 4 bases, and 6 bases stayed unmatched. The CDR3 covers 15 residues. Germline V lookup: CDR1 KGHSH, CDR2 LQKENI. About this clone itself: Antigen unknown.

The chain links TRBV18 to TRBJ1-1; TRBD1 agrees at 9 bases. Sequencing was carried out using PBMCs. This receptor was obtained from a female donor in good health and CMV-seropositive. The CDR3 reads CASSPFSTGGTEAFF. The CDR3 DNA reads TGTGCCAGCTCACCCTTCTCGACAGGGGGCACTGAAGCTTTCTTT.